The clone carrying this TCR beta chain was recorded only once. Its antigen remains unidentified. The donors were members of the validation cohort, which comprised 120 subjects and was separate from the first cohort of several hundred subjects. Losses at the gene ends were 0 bases for V and 7 bases for J; bases not matched to a gene: 12. CDR3 length: 19 amino acids. These data belong to a study of cytomegalovirus exposure and HLA in healthy donors. General study points: Testing in vitro showed a few CMV-associated chains specific for CMV antigens. It was approximately 160 TCR beta chains that were listed as cytomegalovirus-associated.

Here immunoSEQ multiplex PCR was the method, and the copy in TCRdb shows in-frame clones only, minus some. The data show some 130,000 clones, about 88% seen once. The chain uses TRBV23-1 and TRBJ1-6; TRBD1 matches 10 bases. Being an ORF, TRBV23-1 has a function that is uncertain. This clonotype was obtained from a woman aged 18-29 years in good health and CMV-seronegative. The material sequenced was PBMCs. CDR3 loop: CASSQSATGGVKMNSPLHF. In DNA, the CDR3 is TGCGCCAGCAGTCAATCGGCGACAGGGGGCGTGAAGATGAATTCACCCCTCCACTTT.